The rows below give T cell receptor beta chains drawn from one sample of a study of cytomegalovirus exposure and HLA in healthy donors. The protocol was immunoSEQ multiplex PCR, while the TCRdb copy is restricted to in-frame clones and leaves out a portion. Among about 180,000 clones listed, about four fifths were seen once. The sample consisted of PBMCs. These receptors were taken from a male donor in good health and CMV-seronegative. Both conserved end residues are part of each CDR3. Fields, in order: V gene, clone size, J gene, D gene, CDR3 protein, CDR3 DNA. D genes are given only for firm matches. Some rows have no size entry. The others give once, few or many, or a class for an expanded clone.

TRBV27	.	TRBJ2-3	TRBD1	CASSLQGADTQYF	TGTGCCAGCAGCTTACAGGGGGCAGATACGCAGTATTTT
TRBV28	few	TRBJ2-1	TRBD2	CATLMTGLAALSSYNEQFF	TGTGCCACCTTAATGACGGGACTAGCGGCCCTTAGCTCCTACAATGAGCAGTTCTTC
TRBV28	.	TRBJ1-4	.	CASSLPPRNREWERLFF	TGTGCCAGCAGTTTACCCCCCCGGAACAGGGAATGGGAGCGACTGTTTTTT
TRBV28	.	TRBJ2-1	.	CASTPPTIPYNEQFF	TGTGCCAGCACCCCGCCGACTATTCCCTACAATGAGCAGTTCTTC
TRBV27	.	TRBJ1-1	.	CASSLSGRGTEAFF	TGTGCCAGCAGTCTCTCAGGGAGGGGTACTGAAGCTTTCTTT
TRBV28	.	TRBJ2-1	TRBD2	CASSLSGSGSYHEQFF	TGTGCCAGCAGTTTATCGGGTAGCGGGAGTTACCATGAGCAGTTCTTC
TRBV6-5	.	TRBJ2-1	TRBD1	CASSYSRGHEQFF	TGTGCCAGCAGTTACTCGAGGGGGCATGAGCAGTTCTTC
TRBV5-1	.	TRBJ2-1	TRBD2	CASSLVEAGAFGEQFF	TGCGCCAGCAGCTTGGTAGAAGCGGGGGCCTTCGGTGAGCAGTTCTTC
TRBV5-6	few	TRBJ1-5	.	CASSLGGPEQLQHF	TGTGCCAGCAGCTTGGGGGGCCCCGAGCAGCTCCAGCATTTT
TRBV12-5	once	TRBJ2-7	TRBD1	CASGFEVPGRTGLLERLYEQYF	TGTGCTAGTGGTTTTGAGGTCCCTGGTAGGACAGGGTTATTGGAGCGACTCTACGAGCAGTACTTC
TRBV6-1	.	TRBJ1-2	.	CASSLTAFYYGYTF	TGTGCCAGCAGTCTGACAGCTTTTTACTATGGCTACACCTTC
TRBV4-2	.	TRBJ2-5	.	CASSQDRWRGEETQYF	TGTGCCAGCAGCCAAGATCGATGGAGGGGTGAAGAGACCCAGTACTTC
TRBV6-4	.	TRBJ1-5	.	CASSPVQGEPQHF	TGTGCCAGCAGTCCCGTTCAGGGTGAGCCCCAGCATTTT
TRBV6-5	.	TRBJ1-4	.	CASSYATGWGEKLFF	TGTGCCAGCAGTTACGCAACAGGGTGGGGCGAAAAACTGTTTTTT
TRBV13	.	TRBJ2-7	.	CASSHQASYEQYF	TGTGCCAGCAGCCACCAGGCCTCCTACGAGCAGTACTTC
TRBV4-1	.	TRBJ2-1	TRBD2	CASSRGGLVLSYNEQFF	TGCGCCAGCAGCCGCGGGGGGCTGGTCTTGTCCTACAATGAGCAGTTCTTC
TRBV29-1	.	TRBJ1-5	.	CSVEENGDGNQPQHF	TGCAGCGTTGAAGAAAACGGTGATGGCAATCAGCCCCAGCATTTT
TRBV5-1	.	TRBJ2-1	TRBD2	CASSLGRTSQNEQFF	TGCGCCAGCAGCTTGGGACGGACTAGCCAGAATGAGCAGTTCTTC
TRBV28	.	TRBJ1-3	.	CASSSTGFGNTIYF	TGTGCCAGCAGCTCTACAGGGTTCGGAAACACCATATATTTT
TRBV11-2	.	TRBJ2-1	TRBD1	CASSLTTPGQAYYNEQFF	TGTGCCAGCAGCTTGACCACTCCGGGACAGGCTTACTACAATGAGCAGTTCTTC
TRBV7-9	.	TRBJ1-1	.	CASSPYYTEAFF	TGTGCCAGCAGCCCCTATTACACTGAAGCTTTCTTT
TRBV5-1	.	TRBJ2-3	.	CASSFGGRTDTQYF	TGCGCCAGCAGCTTCGGCGGGCGGACAGATACGCAGTATTTT
TRBV4-1	.	TRBJ2-7	.	CASSQERTVSYEQYF	TGCGCCAGCAGCCAAGAGAGGACAGTCAGCTACGAGCAGTACTTC
TRBV5-6	.	TRBJ2-7	TRBD2	CASSLATLPGLARYEQYF	TGTGCCAGCAGCTTGGCCACCTTACCGGGACTAGCACGGTACGAGCAGTACTTC
TRBV6-1	.	TRBJ2-5	.	CASSSRGETQYF	TGTGCCAGCAGCTCTAGAGGAGAGACCCAGTACTTC
TRBV6-5	.	TRBJ1-3	.	CASSPTGSSGNTIYF	TGTGCCAGCAGTCCAACCGGGAGCTCTGGAAACACCATATATTTT
TRBV19	.	TRBJ1-5	.	CASQVPGMGSNQPQHF	TGTGCCAGTCAGGTTCCAGGGATGGGAAGCAATCAGCCCCAGCATTTT
TRBV28	few	TRBJ1-5	.	CASSSLGGRNQPQHF	TGTGCCAGCAGTTCACTGGGGGGGCGGAATCAGCCCCAGCATTTT
TRBV30	few	TRBJ1-1	TRBD1	CAWSSGTAPNTEAFF	TGTGCCTGGAGTTCCGGGACAGCCCCGAACACTGAAGCTTTCTTT
TRBV6-5	.	TRBJ1-1	TRBD1	CASSYQTGETEAFF	TGTGCCAGCAGTTACCAGACAGGGGAGACTGAAGCTTTCTTT
TRBV28	.	TRBJ2-1	TRBD1	CASTFRDRGIYNEQFF	TGTGCCAGCACCTTCCGGGACAGGGGAATCTACAATGAGCAGTTCTTC
TRBV7-9	.	TRBJ1-3	TRBD1	CASSLGQGLAGNTIYF	TGTGCCAGCAGCTTAGGACAGGGTTTGGCTGGAAACACCATATATTTT
TRBV28	.	TRBJ1-5	TRBD1	CASSHGTGGLNQPQHF	TGTGCCAGCAGTCACGGGACAGGGGGTCTCAATCAGCCCCAGCATTTT
TRBV9	.	TRBJ2-4	TRBD1	CASSAGQGYIQYF	TGTGCCAGCAGCGCGGGACAGGGGTACATTCAGTACTTC
TRBV12-5	.	TRBJ1-1	.	CASGLIDGGNTEAFF	TGTGCTAGTGGTTTGATCGACGGGGGGAACACTGAAGCTTTCTTT
TRBV30	once	TRBJ1-1	.	CAWSAGGVTEAFF	TGTGCCTGGAGTGCGGGGGGCGTCACTGAAGCTTTCTTT
TRBV6-1	.	TRBJ2-1	.	CASIKGVELLNEQFF	TGTGCCAGCATAAAGGGGGTAGAACTTTTGAATGAGCAGTTCTTC